Presented here are 14 T cell receptor beta chains from one specimen sequenced in a study of radiation and T cells in renal cell carcinoma. Time point here: blood 2 weeks post-SBRT. Indicated treatment: 15 Gy SBRT to primary tumor, nephrectomy 4 weeks later. The data were produced by immunoSEQ multiplex PCR, yet TCRdb's version contains in-frame clones alone and is incomplete. The data show some 58,000 clones, around 76% seen once. The sequenced sample was blood, obtained from a patient whose treatment included radiotherapy and nephrectomy. These receptors all stem from a man aged 55 to 69 with renal cell carcinoma.

This sequence joins TRBV11-2 and TRBJ2-3; a possible D gene is TRBD2 (6 bases). There are 16 residues in the CDR3. Trimming shortened V by 5 bases and J by 2 bases, and 17 bases separated the two germline ends. Germline CDR1 reads SGHAT; CDR2 reads FQNNGV. CDR3 in amino acids: CASSAGWGVDTDTQYF. In DNA form, the CDR3 reads TGTGCCAGCAGCGCCGGTTGGGGGGTAGACACAGATACGCAGTATTTT.

The chain is built from TRBV11-3 and TRBJ1-1; D is uncertain. Trimming left V 3 bases short and J 2 bases short, with 7 bases between. CDR3 length: 13 residues. Looked up from germline, CDR1 is SGHNT and CDR2 is YENEEA. CDR3 nucleotides: TGTGCCAGCAGCTTTCGGGCAAACACTGAAGCTTTCTTT. It codes for CASSFRANTEAFF.

The V gene is TRBV4-3, the J gene TRBJ1-5, with 8 nucleotides matching TRBD1. This CDR3 is built from 19 residues. Germline loops: CDR1 LGHNA, CDR2 YSLEER. J lost 6 bases, V lost 0 bases, and 16 bases had no gene match. CDR3 loop: CASSQDMGGEAGGGQPQHF. DNA for the CDR3: TGCGCCAGCAGCCAAGATATGGGGGGGGAAGCAGGGGGCGGTCAGCCCCAGCATTTT.

This clone was seen a single time. V is TRBV29-1 and J is TRBJ1-2; maybe TRBD1 (6 bases). CDR3 length equals 13 residues. Between the trimmed V and J ends, which lost 5 bases and 5 bases, there was a span of 15 bases. The V gene's germline CDR1 is SQVTM and CDR2 ANQGSEA. The CDR3 DNA is TGCAGCGTTCGGGACACTCCGACGTATGGCTACACCTTC. Translating gives CSVRDTPTYGYTF.

This sequence joins TRBV5-1 and TRBJ2-7; D remains ambiguous. Germline V gives CDR1 SGHRS, CDR2 YFSETQ. CDR3 size: 14 residues. V was trimmed by 3 bases and J by 2 bases, leaving 12 bases between them. The CDR3 protein is CASSYDVGTYEQYF. Written as DNA, the CDR3 is TGCGCCAGCAGCTACGACGTTGGGACCTACGAGCAGTACTTC.

The V gene is TRBV9, the J gene TRBJ2-1, with D possibly TRBD2 on 6 matching bases. Trimming pared 3 bases from V and 4 bases from J, leaving 17 bases between. The CDR3 runs to 16 residues. In germline, CDR1 is SGDLS, CDR2 YYNGEE. The CDR3 spells CASSGTRGTDYNEQFF. CDR3 in DNA: TGTGCCAGCAGCGGCACCCGGGGGACTGATTACAATGAGCAGTTCTTC. Together with reference TRBV9 and TRBJ2-1, the CDR3 gives the full variable domain: DSGVTQTPKHLITATGQRVTLRCSPRSGDLSVYWYQQSLDQGLQFLIQYYNGEERAKGNILERFSAQQFPDLHSELNLSSLELGDSALYFCASSGTRGTDYNEQFFGPGTRLTVL.

The rearrangement links TRBV5-6 to TRBJ1-5; weak D call: TRBD1 (6 bases). The germline gives CDR1 SGHDT, CDR2 YYEEEE. The CDR3 sequence is 14 residues long. V dropped 1 base and J dropped 5 bases, with 10 bases sitting between them. CDR3 DNA sequence: TGTGCCAGCAGCTTGATGGACAGTTATCAGCCCCAGCATTTT. Residues: CASSLMDSYQPQHF.

This sequence joins TRBV14 and TRBJ1-2; D not resolved. CDR3 length equals 14 residues. In germline, CDR1 is SGHDN, CDR2 FVKESK. The ends were cut back, 2 bases at V and 2 bases at J, with 9 bases in the middle. In DNA, the CDR3 is TGTGCCAGCAGCCAATACCATGAGAACTATGGCTACACCTTC. Protein product: CASSQYHENYGYTF.

V usage is TRBV7-2 and J usage is TRBJ1-1; D not certain. Looked up from germline, CDR1 is SGHTA and CDR2 is FQGNSA. This CDR3 region has 12 residues. V lost 7 bases and J lost 1, with 7 bases in between. CDR3: CASKITNTEAFF. DNA for the CDR3: TGTGCCAGCAAGATCACGAACACTGAAGCTTTCTTT.

The gene calls are TRBV21-1 and TRBJ2-4; the D segment call TRBD2 is taken from the table without a DNA check. TRBV21-1 corresponds to a pseudogene. The CDR3 is made up of 15 amino acids. CDR3 in amino acids: CASLGEALSVDIQYF. In DNA, the CDR3 is TGTGCCAGCCTAGGAGAAGCTTTGAGTGTGGACATTCAGTACTTC.

V is TRBV10-1 and J is TRBJ1-4; D remains unclear. This CDR3 has 17 amino acids. Germline V CDR1 and CDR2: WNHNN, SYGVQD (reference sequence). V dropped 3 bases and J dropped 0 bases, with 14 bases sitting between them. The CDR3 DNA reads TGCGCCAGCAGTGAACTAGACCGCCTCTCAACTAATGAAAAACTGTTTTTT. Residues: CASSELDRLSTNEKLFF.

By share, this clone ranks as medium-sized. The gene calls are TRBV5-1 and TRBJ2-7, with D tentatively TRBD1 or TRBD2 (5 bases each). CDR3 length: 16 residues. Germline CDR1 and CDR2: SGHRS and YFSETQ. V lost 6 bases and J 4 bases, leaving 23 bases between the germline ends. CDR3 protein: CASTGGGDTIPYEQYF. Here the CDR3 DNA reads TGCGCCAGCACTGGTGGGGGTGACACAATACCTTACGAGCAGTACTTC.

The chain carries TRBV5-1 and TRBJ2-7, with 7 nucleotides matching TRBD1. Germline values: CDR1 SGHRS, CDR2 YFSETQ. The CDR3 length is 13 residues. V dropped 4 bases and J dropped 4; count of bases not matched to a gene: 5. CDR3 protein: CASSPDRRYEQYF. The CDR3 nucleotides are TGCGCCAGCAGCCCGGACAGGAGATACGAGCAGTACTTC.

This clone was found once. The rearrangement joins TRBV5-4 to TRBJ2-2; no firm D call. Between the trimmed V and J ends, which lost 0 bases and 1 base, there was a span of 7 bases. The CDR3 runs 15 residues. Germline CDR1 reads SGHNT; CDR2 reads YYREEE (reference sequence). The CDR3 bases are TGTGCCAGCAGCTTGGCGACACAGAACACCGGGGAGCTGTTTTTT. The encoded protein is CASSLATQNTGELFF.